Listed below are T cell receptor beta chains from one sample, sequenced in a study of blood T cell repertoires in COVID-19. Assay used: immunoSEQ multiplex PCR; TCRdb lists only in-frame clones, some missing. The table shows 250,000 or so clones, with approximately 89% occurring only once. The material sequenced was PBMCs or T cells enriched from blood (not recorded which). The source of these receptors is a woman aged 40 to 50 who had been exposed to COVID-19. CDR3s include the opening cysteine and the closing phenylalanine or tryptophan. The D gene is left open where the match is weak. Size tells how often a clone was seen (once, few, many) or the class of an expanded clone, and some rows leave it out.

TRBJ1-4	.	.	TRBV14	CASSQDSRGRFNEKLFF	TGTGCCAGCAGCCAAGATTCTCGGGGGAGGTTTAATGAAAAACTGTTTTTT
TRBJ1-4	.	.	TRBV3-1/TRBV3-2	CASSQLKPGLREKLFF	TGTGCCAGCAGCCAGTTAAAACCGGGATTGCGTGAAAAACTGTTTTTT
TRBJ2-2	.	.	TRBV4-3	CASSRLPDTGELFF	TGCGCCAGCAGCCGTCTACCCGACACCGGGGAGCTGTTTTTT
TRBJ1-1	.	.	TRBV29-1	CSVLGRALEAFF	TGCAGCGTTCTTGGCAGGGCCCTTGAAGCTTTCTTT
TRBJ1-5	TRBD1	.	TRBV5-1	CASSLTTGGGGQPQHF	TGCGCCAGCAGCCTAACAACAGGGGGCGGAGGTCAGCCCCAGCATTTT
TRBJ1-5	.	once	TRBV5-1	CASSLDTGSSQPQHF	TGCGCCAGCAGCTTGGATACCGGGAGCAGTCAGCCCCAGCATTTT
TRBJ2-7	.	.	TRBV4-2	CASSQDLAFTYEQYF	TGTGCCAGCAGCCAAGACCTAGCATTTACCTACGAGCAGTACTTC
TRBJ1-2	.	.	TRBV9	CASTLQGTPYGYTF	TGTGCCAGCACACTGCAGGGGACCCCCTATGGCTACACCTTC
TRBJ2-5	TRBD1	.	TRBV11-1	CASSLALGTAQETQYF	TGTGCCAGCAGCTTAGCCCTAGGGACAGCCCAAGAGACCCAGTACTTC
TRBJ1-5	.	.	TRBV9	CASSAGQAGPQHF	TGTGCCAGCAGCGCCGGCCAGGCGGGGCCCCAGCATTTT
TRBJ2-7	.	once	TRBV7-2	CASSRDDRPLYEQYF	TGTGCCAGCAGTCGTGATGACAGGCCACTATACGAGCAGTACTTC
TRBJ1-2	TRBD1	few	TRBV9	CASSRGGQVSIGYTF	TGTGCCAGCAGCAGGGGGGGACAGGTATCTATTGGCTACACCTTC
TRBJ2-7	.	.	TRBV6-5	CASRGGYEQYF	TGTGCCAGCAGAGGGGGTTACGAGCAGTACTTC
TRBJ2-7	TRBD1	.	TRBV18	CASSLDRGAYEQYF	TGTGCCAGCTCACTCGACAGGGGAGCCTACGAGCAGTACTTC
TRBJ2-7	.	once	TRBV29-1	CSVGQTYEQYF	TGCAGCGTTGGACAAACCTACGAGCAGTACTTC
TRBJ1-2	.	.	TRBV28	CASSLPVGRVYGYTF	TGTGCCAGCAGTCTCCCAGTAGGGCGGGTCTATGGCTACACCTTC
TRBJ2-1	.	.	TRBV7-8	CASSHRTVNNEQFF	TGTGCCAGCAGCCACCGGACAGTAAACAATGAGCAGTTCTTC
TRBJ2-4	TRBD2	.	TRBV2	CASNLGRGVKNIQYF	TGTGCCAGCAATCTGGGGCGGGGGGTCAAAAACATTCAGTACTTC
TRBJ2-2	.	.	TRBV11-2	CASSFRGAGTGELFF	TGTGCCAGCAGCTTTCGGGGGGCGGGAACCGGGGAGCTGTTTTTT
TRBJ1-2	.	.	TRBV6-5	CASRTLPGQAYGYTF	TGTGCCAGCAGGACACTCCCGGGACAAGCCTATGGCTACACCTTC
TRBJ1-4	.	.	TRBV25-1	CASSGAQTANEKLFF	TGTGCCAGCAGTGGGGCTCAGACAGCTAATGAAAAACTGTTTTTT
TRBJ2-2	TRBD2	once	TRBV3-1/TRBV3-2	CASSHRPLAGGYTGELFF	TGTGCCAGCAGCCACCGACCCTTAGCGGGAGGATACACCGGGGAGCTGTTTTTT
TRBJ2-4	TRBD2	few	TRBV4-3	CASSQRLAVNNIQYF	TGCGCCAGCAGCCAACGGCTAGCGGTAAACAACATTCAGTACTTC
TRBJ1-1	.	once	TRBV7-2	CASSPAGLTEAFF	TGTGCCAGCAGCCCTGCGGGTCTCACTGAAGCTTTCTTT
TRBJ2-5	.	.	TRBV6-5	CASRTSWGGQETQYF	TGTGCCAGCAGGACCTCCTGGGGGGGGCAGGAGACCCAGTACTTC
TRBJ2-4	TRBD2	.	TRBV19	CASSIYAGGSSKNIQYF	TGTGCCAGTAGTATATACGCGGGGGGCTCATCCAAAAACATTCAGTACTTC